This TCR beta chain was identified during a study of T-cell memory formation after mild COVID-19 (dated by TCRdb to 2020 to 2023). For the study in its entirety: TCR sequence clusters from the two donors were found to be largely donor specific. Longitudinal TCRalpha and TCRbeta repertoire sequencing tracked T-cell clones expanding and contracting after mild COVID-19 in a couple of donors. Two young, previously healthy adult volunteers, one female and one male, were included in the cohort. Results and caveats for the whole study, not just this receptor: Some responding clones were detected in pre-infection memory, suggesting pre-existing cross-reactive memory T cells joined the SARS-CoV-2 response. Only a couple of mild cases were covered by the study, and larger cohorts that include severe cases with pre-infection samples were considered necessary. Contracting CD4+ clones turned up mainly in the CM and EM memory subsets, whereas EMRA was where CD8+ clones were enriched. Whether the second-wave clones peaking on day 37 were SARS-CoV-2 specific was not confirmed. Clones that contracted from day 15 to 85 showed balanced CD4/CD8 phenotypes, whereas a second wave of clones that expanded from day 15 to 37 leaned towards CD4+.

V sheds 7 bases and J sheds 0 bases, leaving 11 bases between their ends. The germline V gene provides CDR1 SGHRS and CDR2 YFSETQ. The CDR3, from cysteine to phenylalanine, totals 15 residues. Here the CDR3 DNA is all that survives: 45 bases in frame from base 1. About this clonotype itself: Its antigen is currently not known. Base quality data are lacking; no much larger clone is found one base away.

Data came from an Illumina NovaSeq 6000. TCRalpha and TCRbeta cDNA libraries were built by 5'RACE with constant-segment primers, adding sample barcodes and unique molecular identifiers. RNA was extracted from every sample with Trizol reagent. Libraries were amplified in two PCR steps, with a second sample barcode and Illumina TruSeq adapters added in the second step. Sequencing of the libraries was done on an Illumina NovaSeq, producing 2 x 150 bp paired-end reads. As for how the authors treated the data: Demultiplexing of reads and collapsing into UMI-guided consensus sequences were performed with migec v1.2.7. Using mixcr v2.1.11, UMI consensuses were aligned to TRA and TRB V and J templates and then assembled into clonotypes. A clonotype was counted as expanded or contracted only if both edgeR and NoisET called the change significant, with noise models trained on biological replicates. For edgeR calls, the thresholds were a false discovery rate-adjusted p below 0.01 and a log2 fold-change of 1. PCA with hierarchical clustering of max-normalized trajectories of the 1000 most abundant clonotypes was used as exploratory dynamics analysis. The CD4 or CD8 phenotype of responding clones was assigned using the separately sequenced CD4+ and CD8+ repertoires. TCRdb itself trimmed the public reads at Q25 with fastp, ran MiXCR and retained productive beta chains. Each CDR3 protein gets just one entry, which takes the most common genes and DNA from the rows behind it. It is TCRdb's table, rather than the study itself, that gives the V and J calls and clone size. The table for this sample lists more than 350,000 distinct CDR3 sequences; roughly 15% of them were counted only once. The leading ten clones occupy about 22% of the sample.

Ficoll-Paque density gradient centrifugation was the method used to isolate PBMCs. Sequencing was done on a sample of PBMCs or a T cell subset sorted from them (not recorded which). This sequence uses TRBV5-1 and TRBJ2-6, with TRBD2 as a weak D call on 6 bases. The clonotype was recovered from a man between 18 and 35 years old who had mild COVID-19 (a few samples of this study predate the infection). The sample titles of this study are shuffled in the database, so cell type and time point are left out; the donor was told from shared clones. DNA sequence: TGCGCCAGCCGCGCGGGGAACTCTGGGGCCAACGTCCTGACTTTC. Its amino acids are CASRAGNSGANVLTF.